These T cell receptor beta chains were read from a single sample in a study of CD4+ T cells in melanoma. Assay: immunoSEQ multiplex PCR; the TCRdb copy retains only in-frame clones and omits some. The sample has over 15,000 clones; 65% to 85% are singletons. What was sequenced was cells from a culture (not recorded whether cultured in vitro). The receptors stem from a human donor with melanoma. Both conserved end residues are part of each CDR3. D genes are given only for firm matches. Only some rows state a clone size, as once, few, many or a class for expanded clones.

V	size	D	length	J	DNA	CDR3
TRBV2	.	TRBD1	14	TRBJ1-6	TGTGCCAGCAGGGACGGGACAGTTTATTCACCCCTCCACTTT	CASRDGTVYSPLHF
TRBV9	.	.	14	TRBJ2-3	TGTGCCAGCTCCCGGAACTCTCGCGGAGATACGCAGTATTTT	CASSRNSRGDTQYF
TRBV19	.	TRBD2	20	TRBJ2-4	TGTGCCAGTAGTATGAGGGAGGGACGGGCGACCCCCATAGCCAAAAACATTCAGTACTTC	CASSMREGRATPIAKNIQYF
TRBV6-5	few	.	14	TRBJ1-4	TGTGCCAGCAGGGACAGTACAACTAATGAAAAACTGTTTTTT	CASRDSTTNEKLFF
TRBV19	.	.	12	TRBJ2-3	TGTGCCAGTAGTATCAACACAGATACGCAGTATTTT	CASSINTDTQYF
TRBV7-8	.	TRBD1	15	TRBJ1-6	TGTGCCAGCAGCTTAGGAGGACAGGGGAATTCACCCCTCCACTTT	CASSLGGQGNSPLHF
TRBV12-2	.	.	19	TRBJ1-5	TGTGCAAGTCGCTTAAAGGTGGCTCCCAGGGGGCGAGGGGCTCAGCCCCAGCATTTT	CASRLKVAPRGRGAQPQHF
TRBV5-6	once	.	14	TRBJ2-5	TGTGCCAGCAGCTTGCAGGGTATGGGAGAGACCCAGTACTTC	CASSLQGMGETQYF
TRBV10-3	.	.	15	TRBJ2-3	TGTGCCATCAGTGACCGGACGGCCGGCACAGATACGCAGTATTTT	CAISDRTAGTDTQYF
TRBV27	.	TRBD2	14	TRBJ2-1	TGTGCCTGCAAGCGGGGGCGAACCTACAATGAGCAGTTCTTC	CACKRGRTYNEQFF
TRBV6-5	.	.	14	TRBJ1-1	TGTGCCAGCAGTCGATTCCAGGGTCGGACTGAAGCTTTCTTT	CASSRFQGRTEAFF
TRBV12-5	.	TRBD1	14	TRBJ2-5	TGTGCTAGTGGGCGTGGACAGGGGGCAGAGACCCAGTACTTC	CASGRGQGAETQYF
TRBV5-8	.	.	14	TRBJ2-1	TGTGCCAGCAGACCTTGGACTGATTACAATGAGCAGTTCTTC	CASRPWTDYNEQFF
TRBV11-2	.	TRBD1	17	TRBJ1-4	TGTGCCAGCAGCTTGGCCAAACCGAGACAGGGGAGTGAAAAACTGTTTTTT	CASSLAKPRQGSEKLFF